The TCR beta chain described here comes from a study of shared clonotypes between healthy human individuals. Assay: immunoSEQ multiplex PCR; the TCRdb copy retains only in-frame clones and omits some. The sample has 2.5 million or so clones; around nine tenths are singletons. Deletions cut 3 bases from V and 4 bases from J, with 14 bases between. The length of the CDR3 is 16 residues. Germline V gene sequence: CDR1 SGHRS, CDR2 YFSETQ. The source material was naive CD4+ T cells sorted from blood. Subset meaning: CD45RA+ positively selected. The rearrangement uses TRBV5-1 and TRBJ1-6, with D perhaps TRBD1 (5 bases). This TCR derives from a man younger than 35 in good health. The CDR3 is CASSWGTASYNSPLHF. Here the CDR3 DNA reads TGCGCCAGCAGCTGGGGGACGGCGTCATATAATTCACCCCTCCACTTT.